One sample yielded the 13 T cell receptor beta chains listed below, sequenced in a study of beta chain features in type 1 diabetes. Every isolated RNA sample was fully reverse transcribed, so sequencing captured expressed TCRB transcripts. Some clones are missing from TCRdb's copy, which holds only in-frame ones; the method was immunoSEQ multiplex PCR. Here the sample spans hundreds of thousands of clones, over 9.5% being singletons. The sequencing input was naive CD4+ T cells from blood. The source is a woman aged 18-29 years in good health.

The sample holds a few counts of this clone. The chain is built from TRBV4-1 and TRBJ2-1; 15 positions match TRBD2. The germline V gene has CDR1 MGHRA and CDR2 YSYEKL. V lost 6 bases and J lost 4; bases outside the gene matches: 7. CDR3 size: 17 residues. For the CDR3, the DNA is TGCGCCAGCAGTCGTCGGACTAGCGGGGGGGTTTACAATGAGCAGTTCTTC. Protein sequence: CASSRRTSGGVYNEQFF.

CDR3: CASSPGGPNYGELFF. CDR3 bases: TGTGCCAGCAGCCCGGGAGGGCCTAACTACGGGGAGCTGTTTTTT. This chain joins TRBV7-9 and TRBJ2-2; TRBD2 agrees at 8 bases. The CDR3 is made up of 15 amino acids. Looked up from germline, CDR1 is SEHNR and CDR2 is FQNEAQ (reference sequence). Trimming cost V 5 bases and J 7 bases; bases outside gene matches: 9.

In its sample, this clone was seen a few times. The chain is built from TRBV2 and TRBJ1-1, with D tentatively TRBD1 (6 bases). V lost 6 bases and J lost 6, with 17 bases in between. CDR1 and CDR2 from the germline V gene are SNHLY and FYNNEI. The CDR3 spans 14 residues. CDR3 nucleotide sequence: TGTGCCAGCAGCGGCTTTAGCGCAGGGGCTGAAGCTTTCTTT. This translates into CASSGFSAGAEAFF.

V usage is TRBV6-1 and J usage is TRBJ2-7; D possibly corresponds to TRBD1 (5 bases). The length of the CDR3 is 14 residues. Germline assignment: CDR1 MNHNS and CDR2 SASEGT. Between the trimmed V and J ends, which lost 7 bases and 2 bases, there was a span of 15 bases. The CDR3: CASIETGWAYEQYF. Written as DNA, the CDR3 is TGTGCCAGCATCGAAACAGGCTGGGCCTACGAGCAGTACTTC.

This clone was recorded a few times. The V gene is TRBV7-3, the J gene TRBJ1-1; 9 nucleotides align to TRBD1. V trimming: 5 bases; J trimming: 2 bases; junction bases outside the gene matches: 3. There are 14 residues in the CDR3. Per germline, CDR1 SGHTA and CDR2 FQGTGA. CDR3: CASSRGQGNTEAFF. CDR3 nucleotides: TGTGCCAGCAGCAGGGGACAGGGAAACACTGAAGCTTTCTTT.

V gene TRBV6-5 combines with J gene TRBJ1-1; D not resolved. CDR3 size: 12 residues. CDR1 MNHEY and CDR2 SVGAGI come from the germline V gene. Between the trimmed V and J ends, which lost 2 bases and 6 bases, there was a span of 7 bases. The CDR3 reads CASSYAGPEAFF. For the CDR3, the DNA is TGTGCCAGCAGTTACGCAGGCCCTGAAGCTTTCTTT.

The chain links TRBV4-2 to TRBJ2-6; D not certain. The ends were cut back, 4 bases at V and 0 bases at J, with 7 bases in the middle. The CDR3 is 15 amino acids. Germline V gene data show CDR1 as LGHNA and CDR2 as YNFKEQ. Here the CDR3 DNA reads TGTGCCAGCAGCCTCTGGAGCTCTGGGGCCAACGTCCTGACTTTC. Translation: CASSLWSSGANVLTF.

This clone has only a few counts. The chain is built from TRBV10-3 and TRBJ1-1; D is ambiguous. The germline CDR1 and CDR2 sequences are ENHRY and SYGVKD. CDR3 length equals 16 residues. The V and J ends lost 0 bases and 3 bases respectively, with 14 bases between them. CDR3 residues: CAISESAGPVDTEAFF. CDR3 in DNA: TGTGCCATCAGTGAGTCGGCAGGTCCGGTTGACACTGAAGCTTTCTTT.

This clone was observed a few times. This chain uses TRBV25-1 with TRBJ2-3; D gene unclear. Trimming removed 3 bases from V and 6 bases from J, with 7 bases in between. Germline V lookup: CDR1 MGHDK, CDR2 SYGVNS. This CDR3 region has 12 residues. The DNA of the CDR3 is TGTGCCAGCAGTGACCCTCCCGATACGCAGTATTTT. Amino acid sequence: CASSDPPDTQYF.

This rearrangement joins TRBV7-2 to TRBJ2-6, with D hard to call. Germline CDR1 is SGHTA and CDR2 is FQGNSA. This CDR3 comprises 15 residues. V shed 5 bases and J shed 4 bases, with 12 bases lying between them. The DNA for the CDR3 is TGTGCCAGCAGCCATTACTCTCCGGGGGCCAACGTCCTGACTTTC. As protein: CASSHYSPGANVLTF.

This clone came up a few times. V and J are TRBV5-4 and TRBJ2-3, with D tentatively TRBD2 (5 bases). There are 12 residues in the CDR3. Trimming removed 6 bases from V and 3 bases from J, with 8 bases in between. The germline gives CDR1 SGHNT, CDR2 YYREEE (reference sequence). CDR3 in DNA: TGTGCCAGCATGGGAGCTACAGATACGCAGTATTTT. Translating gives CASMGATDTQYF.

With respect to this clone: At the DNA level, this CDR3 is encoded by other sequences in the same sample as well. The CDR3 region has the DNA TGCGCCAGCAGCTCCCTAGCGGGAGGGTCCTACAATGAGCAGTTCTTC. Protein: CASSSLAGGSYNEQFF. The chain has TRBV5-1 and TRBJ2-1; TRBD2 matches at 12 bases. With V trimmed by 3 bases and J by 1 base, 2 bases remained unmatched. CDR3 length: 16 amino acids. Germline CDR1 SGHRS, CDR2 YFSETQ.

This clone was counted only a few times. The chain joins TRBV7-9 to TRBJ1-1; D remains ambiguous. The V gene's germline CDR1 is SEHNR and CDR2 FQNEAQ (reference sequence). The CDR3 is made up of 16 amino acids. Trimming took off 3 bases at V and 4 bases at J, with 18 bases between the two ends. The CDR3 DNA reads TGTGCCAGCAGCTTGTTCCGCCGGTCCGATGGCACTGAAGCTTTCTTT. Translating gives CASSLFRRSDGTEAFF.